This is a list of T cell receptor beta chains from one sample in a study of low-dose radiotherapy and immunotherapy resistance in tumors. In TCRdb, the reads were re-called with MiXCR into one record per CDR3 protein. The sample yields about 100,000 distinct CDR3 sequences, 20% seen once. Here the sequenced sample was PBMCs, taken after low-dose radiotherapy plus immunotherapy. The receptors here all came from a male donor with prostate cancer. Each CDR3 is given with its conserved first and last residue. A D gene is named only where the DNA matches it firmly. Clone size is not always given. Where it is, it says once, few, many or a class for expanded clones.

J gene	clone size	D gene	V gene	CDR3 DNA	CDR3 protein
TRBJ2-3	.	TRBD2	TRBV4-2	TGTGCCAGCAGCCAAGCGACTAGCAAGGCAGATACGCAGTATTTT	CASSQATSKADTQYF
TRBJ1-1	.	TRBD1	TRBV7-9	TGTGCCAGCAGCCCCCGACAGGGGGCAACCGTAACTGAAGCTTTCTTT	CASSPRQGATVTEAFF
TRBJ1-5	many	TRBD1	TRBV6-1	TGTGCCAGCAGTGGACAGGGTTTTCGGCCCCAGCATTTT	CASSGQGFRPQHF
TRBJ2-3	many	TRBD2	TRBV9	TGTGCCAGCAGCGCGCGACTAGCGGGGGAGACAGATACGCAGTATTTT	CASSARLAGETDTQYF
TRBJ2-7	many	TRBD1	TRBV10-3	TGTGCCATCAGTGAGGGACAGGACGGAGGCTACGAGCAGTACTTC	CAISEGQDGGYEQYF
TRBJ2-2	many	.	TRBV5-1	TGCGCCAGCAGTTCCCCCCCCGGGGAGCTGTTTTTT	CASSSPPGELFF
TRBJ1-3	many	.	TRBV30	TGTGCCTGGAGTGTAGGGGGGTTTGGAAACACCATATATTTT	CAWSVGGFGNTIYF
TRBJ2-3	many	TRBD2	TRBV19	TGTGCCGTAATGGCGGGGGGGCCCCCAGATACGCAGTATTTT	CAVMAGGPPDTQYF
TRBJ2-1	many	.	TRBV7-3	TGTGCCAGCAGCTCGGATAATTCCAATGAGCAGTTCTTC	CASSSDNSNEQFF
TRBJ2-5	many	TRBD2	TRBV7-2	TGTGCCAGCAGCCAGCGAGCGGGGGGGGTTCAAGAGACCCAGTACTTC	CASSQRAGGVQETQYF
TRBJ1-1	many	.	TRBV29-1	TGCAGCGTTGTCCGGATGAACACTGAAGCTTTCTTT	CSVVRMNTEAFF
TRBJ1-1	many	TRBD1	TRBV29-1	TGCAGCGCTAGACAGGGGAGTAACACTGAAGCTTTCTTT	CSARQGSNTEAFF
TRBJ2-7	many	.	TRBV5-1	TGCGCCAGCAGCTTGTGGGCAGGAGACACCTACGAGCAGTACTTC	CASSLWAGDTYEQYF
TRBJ2-3	many	.	TRBV9	TGTGCCAGCAGCGTTAGCGGCTCTAGCACAGATACGCAGTATTTT	CASSVSGSSTDTQYF
TRBJ1-2	few	.	TRBV6-2/TRBV6-3	TGTGCCAGCAGTGTGAACAGCCTAAACTATGGCTACACCTTC	CASSVNSLNYGYTF